The rows below give T cell receptor beta chains drawn from one sample of a study of T cells in tuberculosis. Generated by immunoSEQ multiplex PCR, the TCRdb table keeps only in-frame clones and is missing some. The top ten hold about 2.4% of the sample, which has about 37,000 clones, 80% to 95% seen once. The input for sequencing was PBMCs, taken at tuberculosis diagnosis. Receptors were obtained from an adult with tuberculosis. Both conserved end residues are part of each CDR3. Fields, in order: V gene, CDR3 length, J gene, D gene, clone size, CDR3 protein, CDR3 DNA. D genes are given only for firm matches. Clone size is given for some rows only: seen once, a few or many times, or a class if the clone is expanded.

v_call: TRBV25-1
cdr3_length: 13
j_call: TRBJ1-1
d_call: -
clone_size: -
cdr3_aa: CASSYSGMPEAFF
cdr3_nt: TGTGCCAGCAGCTATTCAGGGATGCCTGAAGCTTTCTTT

v_call: TRBV19
cdr3_length: 14
j_call: TRBJ1-1
d_call: -
clone_size: -
cdr3_aa: CASSIQGRNTEAFF
cdr3_nt: TGTGCCAGTAGCATACAGGGTAGGAACACTGAAGCTTTCTTT

v_call: TRBV7-2
cdr3_length: 17
j_call: TRBJ1-5
d_call: -
clone_size: few
cdr3_aa: CASSLNLRLDSNQPQHF
cdr3_nt: TGTGCCAGCAGCCTGAACCTGAGACTTGATAGCAATCAGCCCCAGCATTTT

v_call: TRBV25-1
cdr3_length: 14
j_call: TRBJ2-5
d_call: TRBD1
clone_size: -
cdr3_aa: CASSTYRGKETQYF
cdr3_nt: TGTGCCAGCAGTACATACAGGGGAAAGGAGACCCAGTACTTC

v_call: TRBV27
cdr3_length: 18
j_call: TRBJ2-1
d_call: TRBD2
clone_size: once
cdr3_aa: CASSLLVSGVVSYNEQFF
cdr3_nt: TGTGCCAGCAGTTTATTAGTTAGCGGGGTAGTATCCTACAATGAGCAGTTCTTC

v_call: TRBV7-3
cdr3_length: 14
j_call: TRBJ2-2
d_call: -
clone_size: -
cdr3_aa: CASSLRVNTGELFF
cdr3_nt: TGTGCCAGCAGCTTACGAGTTAACACCGGGGAGCTGTTTTTT

v_call: TRBV30
cdr3_length: 13
j_call: TRBJ2-7
d_call: -
clone_size: -
cdr3_aa: CAYETGGSYEQYF
cdr3_nt: TGTGCCTATGAGACCGGGGGATCCTACGAGCAGTACTTC

v_call: TRBV27
cdr3_length: 19
j_call: TRBJ2-6
d_call: TRBD1
clone_size: once
cdr3_aa: CASSSTDRPLSPGANVLTF
cdr3_nt: TGTGCCAGCAGTTCCACGGACAGGCCTCTTAGTCCTGGGGCCAACGTCCTGACTTTC

v_call: TRBV28
cdr3_length: 17
j_call: TRBJ2-3
d_call: TRBD2
clone_size: once
cdr3_aa: CASSPQNRDYLTDTQYF
cdr3_nt: TGTGCCAGCAGCCCACAAAATCGGGACTACCTCACAGATACGCAGTATTTT

v_call: TRBV30
cdr3_length: 16
j_call: TRBJ1-6
d_call: TRBD1
clone_size: -
cdr3_aa: CAWRIQGDAYNSPLHF
cdr3_nt: TGTGCCTGGAGAATACAGGGGGACGCCTATAATTCACCCCTCCACTTT

v_call: TRBV19
cdr3_length: 16
j_call: TRBJ2-3
d_call: TRBD2
clone_size: -
cdr3_aa: CASSLRTSSAPDTQYF
cdr3_nt: TGTGCCAGTAGTCTCCGGACTAGCTCCGCCCCAGATACGCAGTATTTT

v_call: TRBV4-1
cdr3_length: 16
j_call: TRBJ1-5
d_call: -
clone_size: -
cdr3_aa: CASSRLGDLSNQPQHF
cdr3_nt: TGCGCCAGCAGCCGACTAGGGGATCTTAGCAATCAGCCCCAGCATTTT

v_call: TRBV19
cdr3_length: 16
j_call: TRBJ1-6
d_call: -
clone_size: -
cdr3_aa: CASSSDIMAGYSPLHF
cdr3_nt: TGTGCCAGTAGTTCCGACATAATGGCCGGCTATTCACCCCTCCACTTT

v_call: TRBV7-2
cdr3_length: 13
j_call: TRBJ2-7
d_call: -
clone_size: -
cdr3_aa: CASSSDRSYEQYF
cdr3_nt: TGTGCCAGCAGCTCAGACAGAAGCTACGAGCAGTACTTC

v_call: TRBV21-1
cdr3_length: 16
j_call: TRBJ2-1
d_call: -
clone_size: few
cdr3_aa: CASSKGRTSFSNEQFF
cdr3_nt: TGTGCCAGCAGCAAAGGGCGGACTAGCTTCTCCAATGAGCAGTTCTTC

v_call: TRBV19
cdr3_length: 16
j_call: TRBJ2-3
d_call: -
clone_size: -
cdr3_aa: CASSIGRTGITDTQYF
cdr3_nt: TGTGCCAGTAGTATAGGAAGAACAGGGATCACAGATACGCAGTATTTT

v_call: TRBV25-1
cdr3_length: 15
j_call: TRBJ1-2
d_call: TRBD1
clone_size: -
cdr3_aa: CASSDTDRGLYGYTF
cdr3_nt: TGTGCCAGCAGTGATACGGACAGGGGGCTCTATGGCTACACCTTC

v_call: TRBV5-1
cdr3_length: 16
j_call: TRBJ2-4
d_call: -
clone_size: -
cdr3_aa: CASSFDTPLAKNIQYF
cdr3_nt: TGCGCCAGCAGCTTTGACACTCCTCTAGCCAAAAACATTCAGTACTTC

v_call: TRBV5-8
cdr3_length: 14
j_call: TRBJ1-2
d_call: TRBD1
clone_size: -
cdr3_aa: CASSTRTGAGGYTF
cdr3_nt: TGTGCCAGCAGCACGAGGACAGGGGCTGGTGGCTACACCTTC

v_call: TRBV6-1
cdr3_length: 15
j_call: TRBJ2-1
d_call: TRBD2
clone_size: -
cdr3_aa: CASSPLAGARDEQFF
cdr3_nt: TGTGCCAGCAGCCCTCTAGCGGGGGCTAGAGATGAGCAGTTCTTC

v_call: TRBV5-1
cdr3_length: 15
j_call: TRBJ1-3
d_call: TRBD1
clone_size: -
cdr3_aa: CASRPGTVSGNTIYF
cdr3_nt: TGCGCCAGCAGACCCGGGACAGTTTCTGGAAACACCATATATTTT

v_call: TRBV27
cdr3_length: 13
j_call: TRBJ2-7
d_call: -
clone_size: -
cdr3_aa: CASSLSTGYEQYF
cdr3_nt: TGTGCCAGCAGTTTATCGACAGGCTACGAGCAGTACTTC

v_call: TRBV30
cdr3_length: 13
j_call: TRBJ1-1
d_call: TRBD1
clone_size: once
cdr3_aa: CAWTTTGLQQAFF
cdr3_nt: TGTGCCTGGACCACGACAGGGCTCCAGCAAGCTTTCTTT

v_call: TRBV5-6
cdr3_length: 13
j_call: TRBJ2-4
d_call: -
clone_size: -
cdr3_aa: CASGFTGLNIQYF
cdr3_nt: TGTGCCAGCGGATTTACAGGGTTGAACATTCAGTACTTC

v_call: TRBV28
cdr3_length: 13
j_call: TRBJ2-5
d_call: -
clone_size: -
cdr3_aa: CASSRSSQETQYF
cdr3_nt: TGTGCCAGCAGTCGGAGCTCTCAAGAGACCCAGTACTTC

v_call: TRBV6-6
cdr3_length: 14
j_call: TRBJ1-5
d_call: -
clone_size: -
cdr3_aa: CASHQEFSNQPQHF
cdr3_nt: TGTGCCAGCCATCAGGAATTTAGCAATCAGCCCCAGCATTTT

v_call: TRBV5-1
cdr3_length: 15
j_call: TRBJ2-1
d_call: -
clone_size: -
cdr3_aa: CASSFQGSSYNEQFF
cdr3_nt: TGCGCCAGCAGCTTCCAGGGAAGCTCCTACAATGAGCAGTTCTTC

v_call: TRBV28
cdr3_length: 17
j_call: TRBJ2-3
d_call: -
clone_size: -
cdr3_aa: CASSIPRGGGGRDTQYF
cdr3_nt: TGTGCCAGCAGTATCCCCCGGGGTGGCGGGGGCAGGGATACGCAGTATTTT